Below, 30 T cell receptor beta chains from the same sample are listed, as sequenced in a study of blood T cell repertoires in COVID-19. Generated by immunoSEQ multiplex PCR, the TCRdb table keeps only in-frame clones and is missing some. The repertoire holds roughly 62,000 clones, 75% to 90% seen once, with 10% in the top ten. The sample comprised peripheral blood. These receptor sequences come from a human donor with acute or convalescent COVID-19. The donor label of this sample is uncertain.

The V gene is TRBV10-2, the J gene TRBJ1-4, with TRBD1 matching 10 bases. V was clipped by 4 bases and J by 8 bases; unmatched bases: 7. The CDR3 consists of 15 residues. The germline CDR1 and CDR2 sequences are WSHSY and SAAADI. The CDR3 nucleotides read TGCGCCAGCAGTGTAGACAGGGGGCAGGGAGAAAAACTGTTTTTT. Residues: CASSVDRGQGEKLFF.

CDR3 nucleotide sequence: TGTGCCAGCAGCTTAGTTGGGGGGTCTAATTCACCCCTCCACTTT. This sequence encodes CASSLVGGSNSPLHF. The genes are TRBV7-7 and TRBJ1-6, with D tentatively TRBD1 (5 bases). From germline, CDR1 is SSHAT and CDR2 FNYEAQ (reference sequence). The CDR3 runs 15 residues. V was cut by 1 base and J by 6 bases, with 10 bases left in between. Complete variable domain (other parts from reference TRBV7-7 and TRBJ1-6): GAGVSQSPRYKVTKRGQDVTLRCDPISSHATLYWYQQALGQGPEFLTYFNYEAQPDKSGLPSDRFSAERPEGSISTLTIQRTEQRDSAMYRCASSLVGGSNSPLHFGNGTRLTVT.

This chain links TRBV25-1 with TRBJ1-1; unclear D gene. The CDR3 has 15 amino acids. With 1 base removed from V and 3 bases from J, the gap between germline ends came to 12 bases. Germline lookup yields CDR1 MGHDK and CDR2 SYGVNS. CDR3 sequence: CASSESNWRDTEAFF. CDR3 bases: TGTGCCAGCAGTGAATCTAATTGGAGGGACACTGAAGCTTTCTTT.

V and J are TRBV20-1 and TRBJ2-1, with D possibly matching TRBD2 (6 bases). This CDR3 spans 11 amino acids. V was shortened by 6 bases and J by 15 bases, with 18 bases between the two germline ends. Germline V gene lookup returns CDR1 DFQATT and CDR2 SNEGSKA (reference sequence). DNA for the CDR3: TGCAGTGCGCCAGCGGATCCGCGGGGGTTCTTC. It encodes CSAPADPRGFF.

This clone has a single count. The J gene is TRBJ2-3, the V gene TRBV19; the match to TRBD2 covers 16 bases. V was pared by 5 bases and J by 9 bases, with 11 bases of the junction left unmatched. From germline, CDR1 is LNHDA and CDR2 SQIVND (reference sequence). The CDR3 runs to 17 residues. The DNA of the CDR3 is TGTGCCAGTAGTGGCCCCGGGACTAGCGGGGGGGCCCCCACGCAGTATTTT. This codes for CASSGPGTSGGAPTQYF. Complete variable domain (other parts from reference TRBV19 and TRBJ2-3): DGGITQSPKYLFRKEGQNVTLSCEQNLNHDAMYWYRQDPGQGLRLIYYSQIVNDFQKGDIAEGYSVSREKKESFPLTVTSAQKNPTAFYLCASSGPGTSGGAPTQYFGPGTRLTVL.

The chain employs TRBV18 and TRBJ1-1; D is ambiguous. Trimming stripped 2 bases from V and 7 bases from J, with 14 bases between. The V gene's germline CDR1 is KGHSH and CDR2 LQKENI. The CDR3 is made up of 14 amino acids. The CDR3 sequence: CASSPNSRSIEAFF. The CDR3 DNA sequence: TGTGCCAGCTCACCAAATTCTAGGTCCATTGAAGCTTTCTTT.

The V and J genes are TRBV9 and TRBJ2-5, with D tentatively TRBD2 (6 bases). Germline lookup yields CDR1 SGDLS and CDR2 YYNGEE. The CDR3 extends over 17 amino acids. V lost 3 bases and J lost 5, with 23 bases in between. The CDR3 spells CASSDRSREVVGETQYF. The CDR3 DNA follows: TGTGCCAGCAGCGACCGATCCAGGGAGGTGGTTGGCGAGACCCAGTACTTC.

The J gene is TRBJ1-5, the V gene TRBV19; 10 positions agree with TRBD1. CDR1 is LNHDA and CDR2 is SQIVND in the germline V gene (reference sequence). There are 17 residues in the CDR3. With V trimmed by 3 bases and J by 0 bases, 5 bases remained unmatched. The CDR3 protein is CASSMDRGDHSNQPQHF. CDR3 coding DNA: TGTGCCAGTAGTATGGACAGGGGGGACCATAGCAATCAGCCCCAGCATTTT. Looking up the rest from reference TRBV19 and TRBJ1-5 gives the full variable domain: DGGITQSPKYLFRKEGQNVTLSCEQNLNHDAMYWYRQDPGQGLRLIYYSQIVNDFQKGDIAEGYSVSREKKESFPLTVTSAQKNPTAFYLCASSMDRGDHSNQPQHFGDGTRLSIL.

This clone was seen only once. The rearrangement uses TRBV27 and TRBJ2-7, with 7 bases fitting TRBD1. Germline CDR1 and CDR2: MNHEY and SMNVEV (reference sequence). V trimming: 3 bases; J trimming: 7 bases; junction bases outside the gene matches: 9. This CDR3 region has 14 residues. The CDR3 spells CASSFLGQAGEQYV. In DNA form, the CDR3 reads TGTGCCAGCAGTTTCCTCGGACAGGCCGGAGAGCAGTACGTC.

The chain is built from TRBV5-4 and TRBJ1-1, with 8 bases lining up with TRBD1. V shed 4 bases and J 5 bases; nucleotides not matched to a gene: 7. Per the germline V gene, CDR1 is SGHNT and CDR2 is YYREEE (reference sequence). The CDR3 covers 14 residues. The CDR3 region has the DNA TGTGCCAGCAGCCAGGGGGCTGGTGGTACTGAAGCTTTCTTT. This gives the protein CASSQGAGGTEAFF.

The CDR3: CASSFEGAGMNTEAFF. For the CDR3, the DNA is TGCGCCAGCAGCTTTGAAGGGGCAGGCATGAACACTGAAGCTTTCTTT. The chain employs TRBV5-1 and TRBJ1-1; possible D gene TRBD1, 5 bases. The CDR3 is made up of 16 amino acids. The V end was cut by 2 bases, the J end by 0 bases, with 14 bases between. Germline V CDR1 and CDR2: SGHRS, YFSETQ.

In nucleotides, the CDR3 is TGTGCCAGCAGCTCTGGGGCAGAGACCCAGTACTTC. Translated: CASSSGAETQYF. V is TRBV11-2 and J is TRBJ2-5; perhaps TRBD1 as D (5 bases). The CDR3 length is 12 residues. The V gene lost 4 bases and the J gene lost 4 bases, with 7 bases spanning the gap. Germline CDR1 is SGHAT and CDR2 is FQNNGV.

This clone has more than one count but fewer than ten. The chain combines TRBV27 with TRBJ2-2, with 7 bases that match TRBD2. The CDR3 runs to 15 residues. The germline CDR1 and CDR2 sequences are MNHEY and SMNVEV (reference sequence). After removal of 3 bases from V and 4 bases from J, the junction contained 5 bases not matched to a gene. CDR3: CASSFLPGGTGELFF. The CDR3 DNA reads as TGTGCCAGCAGTTTCCTCCCGGGAGGCACCGGGGAGCTGTTTTTT.

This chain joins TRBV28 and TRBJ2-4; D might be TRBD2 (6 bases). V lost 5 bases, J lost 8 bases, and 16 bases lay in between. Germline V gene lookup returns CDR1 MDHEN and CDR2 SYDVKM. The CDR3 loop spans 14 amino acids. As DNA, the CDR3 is TGTGCCAGCAGTGTGGGGAGGAAGTTGGACATTCAGTACTTC. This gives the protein CASSVGRKLDIQYF.

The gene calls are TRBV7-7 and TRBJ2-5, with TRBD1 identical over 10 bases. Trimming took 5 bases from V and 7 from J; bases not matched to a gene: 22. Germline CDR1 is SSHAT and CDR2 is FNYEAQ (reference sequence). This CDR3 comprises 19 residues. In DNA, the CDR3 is TGTGCCAGCAGCCAGATAAGACAGGGGGCAAAGAAGCTGGACGGGACCCAGTACTTC. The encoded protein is CASSQIRQGAKKLDGTQYF.

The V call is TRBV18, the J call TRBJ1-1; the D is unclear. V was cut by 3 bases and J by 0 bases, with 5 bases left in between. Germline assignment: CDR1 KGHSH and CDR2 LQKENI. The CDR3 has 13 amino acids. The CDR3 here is CASSPLLNTEAFF. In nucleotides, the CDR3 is TGTGCCAGCTCACCCCTCTTGAACACTGAAGCTTTCTTT.

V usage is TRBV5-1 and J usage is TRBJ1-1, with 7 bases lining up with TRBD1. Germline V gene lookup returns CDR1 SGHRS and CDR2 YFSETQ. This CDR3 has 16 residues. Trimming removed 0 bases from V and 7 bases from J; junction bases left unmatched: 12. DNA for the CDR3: TGCGCCAGCAGCTTGGCCAGGGGGATCGGCTCCCTTGAAGCTTTCTTT. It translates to CASSLARGIGSLEAFF. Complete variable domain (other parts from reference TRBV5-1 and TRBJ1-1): KAGVTQTPRYLIKTRGQQVTLSCSPISGHRSVSWYQQTPGQGLQFLFEYFSETQRNKGNFPGRFSGRQFSNSRSEMNVSTLELGDSALYLCASSLARGIGSLEAFFGQGTRLTVV.

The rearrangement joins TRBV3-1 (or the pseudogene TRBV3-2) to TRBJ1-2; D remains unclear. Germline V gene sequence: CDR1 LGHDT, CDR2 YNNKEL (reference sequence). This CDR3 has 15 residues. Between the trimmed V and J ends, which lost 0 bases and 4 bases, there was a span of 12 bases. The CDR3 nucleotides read TGTGCCAGCAGCCAAGATCGGGCAGCGGTCTATGGCTACACCTTC. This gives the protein CASSQDRAAVYGYTF.

DNA for the CDR3: TGTGCCAGCAGCTTCCCTGGGACAGGGTATGGCTACACCTTC. It translates to CASSFPGTGYGYTF. V and J are TRBV11-2 and TRBJ1-2; 9 nucleotides agree with TRBD1. CDR3 length: 14 residues. J gave up 5 bases and V 3 bases, and 4 bases lay outside the gene matches. Germline lookup yields CDR1 SGHAT and CDR2 FQNNGV.

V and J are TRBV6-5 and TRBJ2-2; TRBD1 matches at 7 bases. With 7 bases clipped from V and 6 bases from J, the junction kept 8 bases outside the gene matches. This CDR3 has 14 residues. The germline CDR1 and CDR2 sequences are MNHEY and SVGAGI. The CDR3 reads CASNPDRFAGELFF. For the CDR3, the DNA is TGTGCCAGCAACCCGGACAGGTTCGCCGGGGAGCTGTTTTTT.

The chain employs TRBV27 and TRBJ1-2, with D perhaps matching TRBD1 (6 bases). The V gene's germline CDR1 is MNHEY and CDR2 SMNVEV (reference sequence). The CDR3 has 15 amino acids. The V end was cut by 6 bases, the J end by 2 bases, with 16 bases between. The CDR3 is CASSHRYRVNYGYTF. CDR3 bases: TGTGCCAGCAGCCATCGCTACAGGGTCAACTATGGCTACACCTTC.

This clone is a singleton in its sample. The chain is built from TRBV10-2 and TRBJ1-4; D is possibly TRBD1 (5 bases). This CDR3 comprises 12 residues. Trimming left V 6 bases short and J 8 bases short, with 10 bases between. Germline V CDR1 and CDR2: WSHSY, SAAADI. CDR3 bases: TGCGCCAGCAGGCAGGGAAGGGAAAAACTGTTTTTT. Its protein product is CASRQGREKLFF.

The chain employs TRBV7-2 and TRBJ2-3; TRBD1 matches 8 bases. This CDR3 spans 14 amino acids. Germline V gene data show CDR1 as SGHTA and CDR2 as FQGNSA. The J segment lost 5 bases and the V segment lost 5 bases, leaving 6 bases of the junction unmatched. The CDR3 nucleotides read TGTGCCAGCAGCCTAGACAGGGGTGGAGATACGCAGTATTTT. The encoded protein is CASSLDRGGDTQYF.

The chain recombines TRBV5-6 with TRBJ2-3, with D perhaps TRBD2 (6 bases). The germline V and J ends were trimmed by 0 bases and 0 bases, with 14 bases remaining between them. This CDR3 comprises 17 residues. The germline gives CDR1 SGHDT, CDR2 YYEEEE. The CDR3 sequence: CASSLGLGPVSTDTQYF. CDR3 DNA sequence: TGTGCCAGCAGCTTGGGACTAGGGCCAGTTAGCACAGATACGCAGTATTTT. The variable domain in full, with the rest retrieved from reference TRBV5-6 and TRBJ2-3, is DAGVTQSPTHLIKTRGQQVTLRCSPKSGHDTVSWYQQALGQGPQFIFQYYEEEERQRGNFPDRFSGHQFPNYSSELNVNALLLGDSALYLCASSLGLGPVSTDTQYFGPGTRLTVL.

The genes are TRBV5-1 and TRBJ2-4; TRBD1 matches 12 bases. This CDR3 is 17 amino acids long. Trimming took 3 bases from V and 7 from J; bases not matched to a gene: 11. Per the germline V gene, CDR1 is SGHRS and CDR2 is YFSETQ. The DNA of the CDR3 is TGCGCCAGCAGCTCATCCGGGACAGGGGGCGATGGGAACATTCAGTACTTC. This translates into CASSSSGTGGDGNIQYF.

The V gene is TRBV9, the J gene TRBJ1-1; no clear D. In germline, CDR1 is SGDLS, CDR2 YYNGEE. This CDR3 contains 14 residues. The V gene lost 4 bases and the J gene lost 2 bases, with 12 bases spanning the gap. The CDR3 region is CASSPRLINTEAFF. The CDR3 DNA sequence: TGTGCCAGCAGCCCCCGTTTAATTAACACTGAAGCTTTCTTT.

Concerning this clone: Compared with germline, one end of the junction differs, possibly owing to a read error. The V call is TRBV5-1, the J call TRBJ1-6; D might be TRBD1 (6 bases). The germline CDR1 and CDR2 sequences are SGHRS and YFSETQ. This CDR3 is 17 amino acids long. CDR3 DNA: TGCGCCAGCAGCCCCCAGGGGAAAGGGACCTACAATTCACCCCTCCACTTT. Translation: CASSPQGKGTYNSPLHF.

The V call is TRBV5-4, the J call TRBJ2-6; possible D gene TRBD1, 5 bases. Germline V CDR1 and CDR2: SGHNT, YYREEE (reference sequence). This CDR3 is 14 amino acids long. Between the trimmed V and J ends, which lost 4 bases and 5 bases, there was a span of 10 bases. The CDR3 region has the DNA TGTGCCAGCAGCGTGGGGCTGAGGGCCAACGTCCTGACTTTC. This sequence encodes CASSVGLRANVLTF.

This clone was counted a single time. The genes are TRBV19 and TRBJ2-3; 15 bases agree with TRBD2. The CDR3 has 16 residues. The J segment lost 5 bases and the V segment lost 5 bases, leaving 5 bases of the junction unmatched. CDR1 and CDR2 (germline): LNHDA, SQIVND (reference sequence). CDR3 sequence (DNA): TGTGCCAGTAGTTCTGGACTAGCGGGAGGGGAAGATACGCAGTATTTT. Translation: CASSSGLAGGEDTQYF.

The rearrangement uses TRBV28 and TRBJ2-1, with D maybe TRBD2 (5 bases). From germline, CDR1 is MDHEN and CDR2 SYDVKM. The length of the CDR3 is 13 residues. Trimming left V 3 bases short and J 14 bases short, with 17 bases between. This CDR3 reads CASSFRPIPGKFF. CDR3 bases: TGTGCCAGCAGTTTCCGACCCATTCCGGGGAAGTTCTTC.